A selection of T cell receptor beta chains follows, all from one sample in a study of blood T cell repertoires in COVID-19. This table comes from immunoSEQ multiplex PCR, and its TCRdb copy is limited to in-frame clones, with some not included. This sample has 150,000 to 200,000 clones; approximately 80% occur once, and the top ten carry 2.5% to 3.5%. The sample comprised peripheral blood. The receptors stem from a woman aged 60-75 years with acute or convalescent COVID-19. Both conserved end residues are part of each CDR3. D genes are given only for firm matches. Part of the rows lack a size; the others show once, few, many or a class for expanded clones.

D gene	V gene	clone size	J gene	CDR3 DNA	CDR3 protein
NA	TRBV18	NA	TRBJ1-1	TGTGCCAGCTCACCAAGTCCAACGGGGAACACTGAAGCTTTCTTT	CASSPSPTGNTEAFF
TRBD1	TRBV2	NA	TRBJ2-7	TGTGCCAGCACCCCAAACCGACAGGGGTCCTACGAGCAGTACTTC	CASTPNRQGSYEQYF
NA	TRBV7-2	NA	TRBJ2-4	TGTGCCAGCAGCTTGGGCCAGTTCCGAAACATTCAGTACTTC	CASSLGQFRNIQYF
TRBD1	TRBV4-2	NA	TRBJ1-4	TGTGCCAGCAGCCAAGGCGGGACAGGGGACCATGAAAAACTGTTTTTT	CASSQGGTGDHEKLFF
NA	TRBV12-1	NA	TRBJ1-2	TGTGCCAGCAGCCCCAGGGACAGGGGGACCTATGGCTACACCTTC	CASSPRDRGTYGYTF
NA	TRBV12-3/TRBV12-4	NA	TRBJ1-1	TGTGCCAGCAGTTTAGGCGTTAGCTCTGAAGCTTTCTTT	CASSLGVSSEAFF
TRBD1	TRBV18	NA	TRBJ2-7	TGTGCCAGCTCACCATGGGACAGGGGGCCCGAGCAGTACTTC	CASSPWDRGPEQYF
TRBD2	TRBV7-2	few	TRBJ2-2	TGTGCCAGCAGCCGGGCTAGCGGGGTGAACACCGGGGAGCTGTTTTTT	CASSRASGVNTGELFF
NA	TRBV2	many	TRBJ2-7	TGTGCCAGCAGTGAGGAAGCAGGGGTTGGCTACGAGCAGTACTTC	CASSEEAGVGYEQYF
NA	TRBV2	NA	TRBJ2-3	TGTGCCAGCAGTGGACAGGTCCTCAGCACAGATACGCAGTATTTT	CASSGQVLSTDTQYF
TRBD2	TRBV28	NA	TRBJ2-1	TGTGCCAGCAGCCCAGCGGGGGGGCTTTACGGTGAGCAGTTCTTC	CASSPAGGLYGEQFF
TRBD1	TRBV24-1	NA	TRBJ2-3	TGTGCCACCAGGGGGACAGGGGAAGGAGATACGCAGTATTTT	CATRGTGEGDTQYF
NA	TRBV24-1	few	TRBJ1-1	TGTGCCACCAGTGGCAGGGAAGGTGAAGCTTTCTTT	CATSGREGEAFF
TRBD1	TRBV5-1	once	TRBJ1-2	TGCGCCAGCAGCTTGCCGGGACAGGGGGCGTTTGGCTACACCTTC	CASSLPGQGAFGYTF
TRBD2	TRBV4-2	NA	TRBJ2-6	TGTGCCAGCAGTCGAGGACTAGCGGGGGGAAGTTCTGGGGCCAACGTCCTGACTTTC	CASSRGLAGGSSGANVLTF
NA	TRBV3-1/TRBV3-2	NA	TRBJ1-5	TGTGCCAGCAGCCAAGACTACAGGGAAGGCAATCAGCCCCAGCATTTT	CASSQDYREGNQPQHF
NA	TRBV29-1	NA	TRBJ2-1	TGCAGCTTCGGGGTGAATGAGCAGTTCTTC	CSFGVNEQFF
NA	TRBV5-4	few	TRBJ1-3	TGTGCCAGCACCCAGCTCGACAGGGGAAACACCATATATTTT	CASTQLDRGNTIYF
NA	TRBV3-1/TRBV3-2	NA	TRBJ1-2	TGTGCCAGCAGCCAACAGGTCATCGGGGGGGGAGGCTACACCTTC	CASSQQVIGGGGYTF
TRBD1	TRBV6-6	few	TRBJ1-5	TGTGCCAGCAGTTATCCCGGACAGGGAAGCAATCAGCCCCAGCATTTT	CASSYPGQGSNQPQHF
NA	TRBV18	few	TRBJ2-5	TGTGCCAGCTCACAGCGGACAGACCAAGAGACCCAGTACTTC	CASSQRTDQETQYF
TRBD1	TRBV5-8	NA	TRBJ2-7	TGTGCCAGCACTGGATCCGGGACAGGGTACCGGGGCGAGCAGTACTTC	CASTGSGTGYRGEQYF
NA	TRBV6-5	once	TRBJ1-2	TGTGCCAGCTCGTCGTTCAGGGGTCCCTATGGCTACACCTTC	CASSSFRGPYGYTF
TRBD1	TRBV7-8	many	TRBJ1-5	TGTGCCAGCAGCTTAAGTGGAGGACAGGGATTTCAGCCCCAGCATTTT	CASSLSGGQGFQPQHF
NA	TRBV6-6	few	TRBJ2-7	TGTGCCAGCAGCCCCGTCGCCTACGAGCAGTACTTC	CASSPVAYEQYF
NA	TRBV4-3	NA	TRBJ2-3	TGCGCCAGCAGCCAAGATGAGGGAGTGGAAGATACGCAGTATTTT	CASSQDEGVEDTQYF
TRBD1	TRBV10-2	once	TRBJ1-6	TGCGCCAGCAAGTCCCGGGACAGTGACTATAATTCACCCCTCCACTTT	CASKSRDSDYNSPLHF
NA	TRBV27	once	TRBJ1-3	TGTGCCAGCAGTTTGGCGGGGGCCTCTGGAAACACCATATATTTT	CASSLAGASGNTIYF